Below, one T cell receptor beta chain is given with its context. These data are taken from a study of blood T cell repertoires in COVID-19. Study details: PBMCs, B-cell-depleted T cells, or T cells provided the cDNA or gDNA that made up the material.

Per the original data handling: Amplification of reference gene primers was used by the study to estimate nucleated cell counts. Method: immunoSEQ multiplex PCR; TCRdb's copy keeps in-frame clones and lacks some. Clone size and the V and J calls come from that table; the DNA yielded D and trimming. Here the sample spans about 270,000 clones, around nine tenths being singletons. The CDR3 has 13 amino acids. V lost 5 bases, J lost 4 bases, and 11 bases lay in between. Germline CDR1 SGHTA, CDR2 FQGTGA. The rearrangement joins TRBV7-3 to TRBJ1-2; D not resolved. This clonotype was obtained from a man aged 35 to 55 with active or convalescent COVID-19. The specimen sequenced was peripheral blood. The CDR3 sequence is CASSPQTGYGYTF. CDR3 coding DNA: TGTGCCAGCAGCCCACAGACCGGCTATGGCTACACCTTC.